The 2 T cell receptor beta chains below all came from one sample that was sequenced in a study of T cells in localized non-small cell lung cancer. Assay: immunoSEQ multiplex PCR; the TCRdb copy retains only in-frame clones and omits some. Among 26,000 or so clones, 65% to 90% were seen once, and the ten largest hold 14%. Source: peripheral blood, taken before any cancer treatment. The receptors here all came from a female donor older than 55 with stage I lung adenocarcinoma.

The rearrangement joins TRBV18 to TRBJ2-1; 11 bases map to TRBD2. Germline assignment: CDR1 KGHSH and CDR2 LQKENI. The CDR3 has 16 residues. Germline trimming cut 2 bases from V and 7 bases from J; bases unmatched to any gene: 7. The CDR3 is CASSPTSSGGGNEQFF. Here the CDR3 DNA reads TGTGCCAGCTCACCAACGAGTAGCGGGGGGGGAAATGAGCAGTTCTTC.

The CDR3 here is CASSVDLGRETQYF. The CDR3 DNA sequence: TGTGCCAGCAGCGTAGATTTGGGGCGGGAGACCCAGTACTTC. The V call is TRBV9, the J call TRBJ2-5; TRBD1 is a possible D gene (5 bases). The CDR3 sequence is 14 residues long. V dropped 0 bases and J dropped 5 bases, with 11 bases sitting between them. Germline lookup yields CDR1 SGDLS and CDR2 YYNGEE.